This T cell receptor beta chain comes out of a study of blood T cell repertoires in COVID-19. In the original analysis: Amplification with reference gene primers provided the estimates of nucleated cell counts. The data were produced by immunoSEQ multiplex PCR, yet TCRdb's version contains in-frame clones alone and is incomplete. V and J calls and clone size are those listed in that table; D and trimming were worked out from the DNA. Found here are 200,000 to 250,000 clones, approximately 82% of them singletons; the top ten hold 10% to 15%. V lost 2 bases and J lost 2, with 13 bases in between. The CDR3 sequence is 15 residues long. The germline CDR1 and CDR2 sequences are GTSNPN and SVGIG (reference sequence).

This sequence joins TRBV30 and TRBJ2-1; TRBD2 might be the D (6 bases). Input material: peripheral blood. This TCR was recovered from a woman aged 40-49 years with acute or convalescent COVID-19. The CDR3 DNA sequence: TGTGCCTGGAGTCCAGGGCTAGCGCCCTACAATGAGCAGTTCTTC. As protein: CAWSPGLAPYNEQFF.